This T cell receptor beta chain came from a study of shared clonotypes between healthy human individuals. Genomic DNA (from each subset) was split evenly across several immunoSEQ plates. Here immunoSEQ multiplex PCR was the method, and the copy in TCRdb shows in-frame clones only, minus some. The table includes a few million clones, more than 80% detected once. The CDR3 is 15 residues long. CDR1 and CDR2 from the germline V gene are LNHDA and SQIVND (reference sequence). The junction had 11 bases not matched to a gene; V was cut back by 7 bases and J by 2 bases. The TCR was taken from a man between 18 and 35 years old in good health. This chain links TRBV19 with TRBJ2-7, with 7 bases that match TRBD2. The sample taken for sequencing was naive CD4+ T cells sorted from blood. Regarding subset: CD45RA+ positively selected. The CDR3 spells CASKLGVGGAYEQYF. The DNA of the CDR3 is TGTGCCAGTAAGCTCGGCGTGGGGGGGGCCTACGAGCAGTACTTC. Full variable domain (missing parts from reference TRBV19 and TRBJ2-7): DGGITQSPKYLFRKEGQNVTLSCEQNLNHDAMYWYRQDPGQGLRLIYYSQIVNDFQKGDIAEGYSVSREKKESFPLTVTSAQKNPTAFYLCASKLGVGGAYEQYFGPGTRLTVT.